This T cell receptor beta chain originates from a study of blood T cell repertoires in COVID-19. Study as a whole: The analysed material was cDNA or gDNA that came from T cells, B-cell-depleted T cells, or PBMCs.

This CDR3 is 17 amino acids long. Trimming cost V 4 bases and J 0 bases, with 16 bases left between them. Germline V gene data show CDR1 as SGHNT and CDR2 as YENEEA. Per the authors' pipeline: Reference gene primer amplification gave estimated nucleated cell counts. Method: immunoSEQ multiplex PCR; TCRdb's copy keeps in-frame clones and lacks some. The D gene and trimming were derived from the DNA, and the V and J assignments and clone size from that table. The data contain around 200,000 clones, 87% of them seen just once; the ten biggest clones take up roughly 3.6%. This clone appeared a single time.

The sample consisted of peripheral blood. The rearrangement uses TRBV11-3 and TRBJ2-1; D gene ambiguous. This sequence originates from a man between 18 and 29 years old with active or convalescent COVID-19. The CDR3 loop reads CASSYRVGSNSYNEQFF. The CDR3 bases are TGTGCCAGCAGCTACCGGGTTGGCAGCAACTCCTACAATGAGCAGTTCTTC.